Each of the 9 T cell receptor beta chains below was sequenced from the same sample in a study of radiotherapy plus CTLA-4 blockade in lung cancer. Method: immunoSEQ multiplex PCR; TCRdb's copy keeps in-frame clones and lacks some. Counted here are 130,000 or so clones, approximately 90% occurring once; the ten biggest clones make up 6.9%. The sample in question was peripheral blood, obtained from a patient treated with radiotherapy plus ipilimumab. These receptors were obtained from a human donor with non-small cell lung cancer that progressed on radiotherapy plus ipilimumab.

As to this clone: A junction boundary mismatches the germline segment, possibly from a read error. The CDR3 loop is CASSASGRASNTGELFF. CDR3 DNA: TGTGCTAGCAGCGCTAGCGGGAGGGCCTCGAACACCGGGGAGCTGTTTTTT. J is TRBJ2-2 and V is TRBV7-7; 12 bases are a match to TRBD2. The CDR3 is 17 amino acids. The germline gives CDR1 SSHAT, CDR2 FNYEAQ (reference sequence).

This chain joins TRBV4-1 and TRBJ1-1; 9 positions agree with TRBD1. CDR1 MGHRA and CDR2 YSYEKL come from the germline V gene. The CDR3 totals 18 residues. Unmatched junction bases numbered 14, after V lost 6 bases and J lost 0 bases. CDR3 in DNA: TGCGCCAGCAGTCCCGAGACAGGGGGACGACTAATGAACACTGAAGCTTTCTTT. It yields the protein CASSPETGGRLMNTEAFF.

The gene calls are TRBV2 and TRBJ2-5, with 7 bases lining up with TRBD2. The ends lost 8 bases at V and 1 base at J; junction bases unmatched: 7. This CDR3 contains 14 residues. Germline V gene lookup returns CDR1 SNHLY and CDR2 FYNNEI. In DNA form, the CDR3 reads TGTGCCAGCTCTCTACTAGCGCTCCAAGAGACCCAGTACTTC. It is translated as CASSLLALQETQYF.

The gene calls are TRBV6-6 and TRBJ1-1; D is unresolved. Germline V lookup: CDR1 MNHNY, CDR2 SVGAGI (reference sequence). The V end lost 6 bases, the J end lost 7 bases, and 12 bases lay between the germline ends. The CDR3 loop spans 12 amino acids. The CDR3 region has the DNA TGTGCCAGCAGCCTGACCGGGGATGAAGCTTTCTTT. Its protein is CASSLTGDEAFF.

This sequence joins TRBV5-5 and TRBJ2-7; TRBD1 matches 7 bases. This CDR3 region has 11 residues. CDR1 and CDR2 (germline): SGHKS, YYEKEE (reference sequence). The junction had 9 bases not matched to a gene; V was cut back by 6 bases and J by 12 bases. CDR3 nucleotides: TGTGCCAGCAACAAAGACAGGGTAGTGTACTTC. Protein: CASNKDRVVYF.

The V gene is TRBV6-5, the J gene TRBJ2-1, with D tentatively TRBD1 (6 bases). V was trimmed by 6 bases and J by 6 bases, leaving 9 bases between them. Germline values: CDR1 MNHEY, CDR2 SVGAGI. This CDR3 has 12 amino acids. Written as DNA, the CDR3 is TGTGCCAGCAGAGGACAGATCAATGAGCAGTTCTTC. This gives the protein CASRGQINEQFF.

The J gene is TRBJ2-3, the V gene TRBV5-1, with D uncertain. Germline V gene lookup returns CDR1 SGHRS and CDR2 YFSETQ. Trimming removed 2 bases at V and 3 bases at J, with 16 bases between. This CDR3 is 16 amino acids long. The chain's CDR3 is CASSLQGPLLTDTQYF. CDR3 DNA: TGCGCCAGCAGCTTACAAGGGCCCCTATTGACAGATACGCAGTATTTT.

The CDR3 DNA reads as TGTGCCAGCAGCCCGGGACAGCTCTCTGGAAACACCATATATTTT. This encodes CASSPGQLSGNTIYF. The chain recombines TRBV28 with TRBJ1-3, with 7 bases lining up with TRBD1. V lost 6 bases, J lost 0 bases, and 5 bases stayed unmatched. CDR1 MDHEN and CDR2 SYDVKM come from the germline V gene. CDR3 size: 15 residues.

A few counts support this clone. The chain has TRBV19 and TRBJ1-5, with D unresolved. The germline CDR1 and CDR2 sequences are LNHDA and SQIVND (reference sequence). This CDR3 has 12 amino acids. V lost 7 bases, J lost 6 bases, and 10 bases lay in between. In DNA form, the CDR3 reads TGTGCCAGTAAAGCGCCCGGTCAGCCCCAGCATTTT. Residues: CASKAPGQPQHF.